This T cell receptor (beta chain) derives from a study of cytomegalovirus exposure and HLA in healthy donors (dated by TCRdb to about 2017). Looking at the study overall: According to a later analysis, the approximately 120 validation repertoires were produced on the same platform as the roughly 720 repertoires of the first cohort. The study aimed to test whether cataloging public T cell receptors could reveal signatures of past pathogen exposure. Besides the first cohort of 550 to 750 subjects, a separate validation cohort made up of 95 to 150 different subjects was used. High-throughput TCR immunosequencing, statistical association of individual TCRs with disease status, and machine learning were combined to predict cytomegalovirus infection status.

The CDR3 measures 14 amino acids from cysteine to phenylalanine. Left in the record is the CDR3 DNA by itself, 42 bases read in frame from the first base. CDR1 and CDR2, looked up from the germline V gene (reference sequence), are SEHNR and FQNEAQ. The germline ends are 11 bases apart after V is trimmed by 5 bases and J by 3 bases. With regard to this clone: Its antigen specificity is not known. No quality values exist for individual bases; no much larger clone is one base distant.

The library was produced with the immunoSEQ multiplex PCR assay. The authors' analysis ran thus. To diagnose cytomegalovirus status from the catalog of TCR beta chain sequences, a statistical classification framework was built. TCRdb took over this immuneACCESS table, retaining in-frame rearrangements with V and J assigned. Such tables are incomplete; in checked studies, under half of the missing clones stem from an unresolved V gene, and the remainder is unexplained. That table gives V, J and clone size, and the DNA gave D and trimming. The sample has 200,000 to 300,000 clones on record, roughly 88% of them singletons. 3% to 3.5% of the sample is in the top ten clones. Summary of the overall study and its limitations: The study gave a list of some 150 TCR beta chains associated with cytomegalovirus. Most TCR sequences were observed very rarely across donors, whereas some public TCRs were present in many individuals. A few of the identified cytomegalovirus-associated TCR beta chains were confirmed in vitro to be specific for cytomegalovirus antigens. Cytomegalovirus status was reported to be diagnosed by the classifier with high specificity and sensitivity in both the original and validation cohorts. Of the cluster scores, around 95% were above 0 in a later analysis, which found that TCRs clustered in the first cohort also tended to co-occur in the 120 validation repertoires. It was suggested by the authors that the approach could potentially be generalized to other disease states and immunological phenotypes. All 110 or so repertoires were used to score co-occurrence in the validation cohort in a later analysis, because that analysis had no HLA typing for the cohort.

The donors were included in the validation cohort of some 120 subjects, a group kept apart from the roughly 700-subject first cohort. The TCR comes from a woman in her 30s in good health and CMV-seronegative. In this chain, TRBV7-9 is recombined with TRBJ2-1; the best D guess is TRBD2, with 5 bases matching. The sample comprised PBMCs. In nucleotide form, the sequence is TGTGCCAGCAGCCCGCCGGGAATCTACAATGAGCAGTTCTTC. Its translation is CASSPPGIYNEQFF.